Reported below is one T cell receptor beta chain. This entry belongs to a study of blood T cell repertoires in COVID-19. Study summary: Samples of COVID-19 (acute and convalescent) were obtained from the United States, Italy and Spain. In each case, the material was cDNA or gDNA derived from T cells, B-cell-depleted T cells, or PBMCs.

In the authors' methods: For nucleated cells, counts were estimated from reference gene primer amplification. The protocol was immunoSEQ multiplex PCR, while the TCRdb copy is restricted to in-frame clones and leaves out a portion. That table is the source of V, J and clone size, and D and trimming were worked out from the DNA. The data contain about 40,000 clones, roughly 84% of them singletons. V was pared by 6 bases and J by 6 bases, with 14 bases between. Germline V gene lookup returns CDR1 SGHVS and CDR2 FQNEAQ. CDR3 length: 13 amino acids. The J gene is TRBJ1-1, the V gene TRBV7-8; D may be TRBD1 (5 bases). The sequence came from a human donor in a cohort sampled during active COVID-19. Specimen: peripheral blood. The CDR3 spells CASRVRVGAEAFF. The CDR3 DNA sequence: TGTGCCAGCAGAGTCAGGGTAGGCGCTGAAGCTTTCTTT.